This T cell receptor beta chain was sequenced during a study of T cell repertoires in cytomegalovirus infection. Study at large: The study used recently identified HLA-C-restricted and well-studied HLA-B-restricted CMV epitopes. Evidence of both CMV infection and a matching HLA type came from public TCR beta signatures.

TCRdb reprocessed the reads with MiXCR, giving one entry per CDR3 protein. The sample yields about 220,000 distinct CDR3 sequences, 35% to 40% seen once. Details on this clonotype: Its target is not known.

This clonotype was obtained from a human donor in good health (CMV status not recorded). Some clones in this sample may be carry-over from other donors' samples. This material consisted of CD8+ T cells from cultured PBMCs, taken from culture after CMV antigen stimulation.

CDR3 loop: CASSHPLNREFLPSGANVLTF. The CDR3 DNA follows: TGTGCCAGCAGCCACCCCCTGAACAGGGAATTTCTCCCCTCTGGGGCCAACGTCCTGACTTTC. The rearrangement links TRBV9 to TRBJ2-6, with TRBD1 as a possible D gene (6 bases). Germline values: CDR1 SGDLS, CDR2 YYNGEE. The V end lost 4 bases, the J end lost 0 bases, and 26 bases lay between the germline ends. The CDR3 has 21 residues.